This T cell receptor (beta chain) was captured by sequencing in a study of cytomegalovirus exposure and HLA in healthy donors. Study observations and caveats: In vitro, three CMV-associated chains proved specific for CMV antigens. The study designated some 180 TCR beta chains cytomegalovirus-associated.

Germline assignment: CDR1 SEHNR and CDR2 FQNEAQ (reference sequence). CDR3 size: 15 residues. The ends lost 0 bases at V and 8 bases at J; junction bases unmatched: 8. The donors belonged to the roughly 110-subject validation cohort, separate from the roughly 600-subject first cohort. Here immunoSEQ multiplex PCR was the method, and the copy in TCRdb shows in-frame clones only, minus some. Of about 110,000 clones in the sample, over 75% were seen once. For this clone: Its specificity is unknown.

The sequence came from a woman between 18 and 29 years old in good health and CMV-seronegative. The sample consisted of PBMCs. J is TRBJ2-5 and V is TRBV7-9; the match to TRBD2 covers 8 bases. The CDR3 DNA follows: TGTGCCAGCAGCTTAGCATCGGCGGGGGGAAAAACCCAGTACTTC. Encoded protein: CASSLASAGGKTQYF.